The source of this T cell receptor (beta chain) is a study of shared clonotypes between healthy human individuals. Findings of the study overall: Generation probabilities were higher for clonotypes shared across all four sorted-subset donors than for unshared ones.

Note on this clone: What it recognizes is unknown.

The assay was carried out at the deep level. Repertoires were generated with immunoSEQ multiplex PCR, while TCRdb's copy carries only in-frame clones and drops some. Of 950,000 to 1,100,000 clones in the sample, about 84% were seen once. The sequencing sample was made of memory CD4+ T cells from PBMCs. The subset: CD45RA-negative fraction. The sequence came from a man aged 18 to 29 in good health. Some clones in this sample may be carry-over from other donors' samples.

CDR3 nucleotide sequence: TGTGCCAGCTCACCCCGGTTGATAGGCTTAGTCGATGGCTACACCTTC. Translating it yields CASSPRLIGLVDGYTF. This sequence joins TRBV18 and TRBJ1-2; D not resolved. Per germline, CDR1 KGHSH and CDR2 LQKENI. Trimming stripped 3 bases from V and 6 bases from J, with 20 bases between. The CDR3 spans 16 residues.